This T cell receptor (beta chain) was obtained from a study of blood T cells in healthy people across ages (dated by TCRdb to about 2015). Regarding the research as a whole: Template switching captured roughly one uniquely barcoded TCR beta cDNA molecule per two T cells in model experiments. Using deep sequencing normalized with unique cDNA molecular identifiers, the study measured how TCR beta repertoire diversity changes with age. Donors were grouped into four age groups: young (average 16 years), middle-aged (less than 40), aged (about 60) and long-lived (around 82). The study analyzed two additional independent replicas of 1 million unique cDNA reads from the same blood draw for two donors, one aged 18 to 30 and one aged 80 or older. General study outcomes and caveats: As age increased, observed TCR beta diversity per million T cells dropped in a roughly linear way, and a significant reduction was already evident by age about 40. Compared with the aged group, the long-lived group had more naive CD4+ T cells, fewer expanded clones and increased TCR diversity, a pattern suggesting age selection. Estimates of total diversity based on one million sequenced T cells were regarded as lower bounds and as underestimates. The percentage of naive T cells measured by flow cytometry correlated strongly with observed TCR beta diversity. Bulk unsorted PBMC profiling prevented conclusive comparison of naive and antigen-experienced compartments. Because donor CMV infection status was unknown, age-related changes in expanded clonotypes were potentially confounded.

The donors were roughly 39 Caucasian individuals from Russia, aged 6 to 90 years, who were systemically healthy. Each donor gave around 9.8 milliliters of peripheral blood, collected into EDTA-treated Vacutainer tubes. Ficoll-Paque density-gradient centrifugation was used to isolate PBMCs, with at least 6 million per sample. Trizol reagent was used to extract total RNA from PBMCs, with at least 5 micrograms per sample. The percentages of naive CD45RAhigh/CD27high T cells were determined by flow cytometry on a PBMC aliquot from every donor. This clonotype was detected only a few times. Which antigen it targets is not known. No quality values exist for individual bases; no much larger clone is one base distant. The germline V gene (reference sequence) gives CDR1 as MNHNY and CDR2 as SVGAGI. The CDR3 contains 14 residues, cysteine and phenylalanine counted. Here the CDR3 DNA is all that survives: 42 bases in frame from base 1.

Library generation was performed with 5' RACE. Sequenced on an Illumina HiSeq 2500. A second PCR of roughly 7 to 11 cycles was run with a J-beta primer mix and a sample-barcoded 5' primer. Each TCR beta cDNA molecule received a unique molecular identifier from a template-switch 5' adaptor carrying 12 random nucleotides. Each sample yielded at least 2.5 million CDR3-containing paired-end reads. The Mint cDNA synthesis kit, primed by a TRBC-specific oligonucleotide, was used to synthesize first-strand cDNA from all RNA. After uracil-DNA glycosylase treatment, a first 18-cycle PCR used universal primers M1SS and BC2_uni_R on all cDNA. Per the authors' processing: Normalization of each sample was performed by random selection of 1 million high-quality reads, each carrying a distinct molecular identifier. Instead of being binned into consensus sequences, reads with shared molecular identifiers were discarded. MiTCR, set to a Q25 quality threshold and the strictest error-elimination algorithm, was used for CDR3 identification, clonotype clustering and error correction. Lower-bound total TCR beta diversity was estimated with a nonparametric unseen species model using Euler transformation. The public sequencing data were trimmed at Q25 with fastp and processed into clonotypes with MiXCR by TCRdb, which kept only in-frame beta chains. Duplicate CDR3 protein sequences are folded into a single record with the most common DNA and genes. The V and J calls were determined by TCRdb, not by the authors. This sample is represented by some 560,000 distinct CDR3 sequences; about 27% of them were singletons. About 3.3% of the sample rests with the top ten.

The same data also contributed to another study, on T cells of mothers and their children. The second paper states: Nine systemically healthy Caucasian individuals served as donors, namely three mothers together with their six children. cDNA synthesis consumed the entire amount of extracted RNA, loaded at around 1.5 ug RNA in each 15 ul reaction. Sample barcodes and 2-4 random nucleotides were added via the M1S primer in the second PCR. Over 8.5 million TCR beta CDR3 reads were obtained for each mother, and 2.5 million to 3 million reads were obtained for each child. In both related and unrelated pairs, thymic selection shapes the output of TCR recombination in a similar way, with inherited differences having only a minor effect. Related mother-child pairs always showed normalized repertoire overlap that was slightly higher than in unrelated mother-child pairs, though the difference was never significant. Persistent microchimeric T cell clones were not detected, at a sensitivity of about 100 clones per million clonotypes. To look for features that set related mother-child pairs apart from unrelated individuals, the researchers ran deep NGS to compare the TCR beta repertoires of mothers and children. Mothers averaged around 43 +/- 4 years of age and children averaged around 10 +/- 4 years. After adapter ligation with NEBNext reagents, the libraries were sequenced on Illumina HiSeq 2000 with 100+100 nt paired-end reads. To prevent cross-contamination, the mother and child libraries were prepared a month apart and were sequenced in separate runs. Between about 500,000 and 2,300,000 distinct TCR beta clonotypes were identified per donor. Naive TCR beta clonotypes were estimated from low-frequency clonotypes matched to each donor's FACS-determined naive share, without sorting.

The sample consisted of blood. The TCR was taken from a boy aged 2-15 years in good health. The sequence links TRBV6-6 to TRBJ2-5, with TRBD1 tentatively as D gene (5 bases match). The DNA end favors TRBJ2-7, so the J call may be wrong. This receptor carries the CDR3 CASTITAGISEQYF. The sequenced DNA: TGTGCCAGCACTATAACAGCAGGGATCAGCGAGCAGTACTTC.